Shown below are 22 T cell receptor beta chains from a single sample sequenced in a study of blood T cell repertoires in COVID-19. Measured with immunoSEQ multiplex PCR; TCRdb has only the in-frame clones, and not every one. The data hold approximately 110,000 clones, with around 89% observed a single time. Sequenced material: peripheral blood. These receptors were taken from a woman between 50 and 59 years old with acute or convalescent COVID-19.

This clone came up a few times. J is TRBJ1-6 and V is TRBV28; TRBD1 matches at 8 bases. The junction had 5 bases not matched to a gene; V was cut back by 1 base and J by 9 bases. CDR1 and CDR2 from the germline V gene are MDHEN and SYDVKM. This CDR3 comprises 15 residues. In DNA form, the CDR3 reads TGTGCCAGCAGTTTATTAGGACAGGGACGTTCACCCCTCCACTTT. The encoded protein is CASSLLGQGRSPLHF.

V usage is TRBV5-6 and J usage is TRBJ1-1; TRBD1 is a possible D gene (6 bases). The CDR3 has 15 residues. CDR1 and CDR2 from the germline V gene are SGHDT and YYEEEE. Trimming took 4 bases from V and 12 from J, leaving 25 bases between them. The CDR3, as DNA: TGTGCCAGCAGCCAGGCTTTAGCAGGGGCCGTTCTCCCTTTCTTT. This gives the protein CASSQALAGAVLPFF.

This clone was observed once. CDR3 nucleotides: TGTGCCAGTAGGAACCCGACGAGGCGCCCGGGCTACACCTTC. Its protein product is CASRNPTRRPGYTF. This sequence joins TRBV19 and TRBJ1-2, with D unclear. The CDR3 length is 14 residues. The germline gives CDR1 LNHDA, CDR2 SQIVND (reference sequence). V lost 6 bases, J lost 8 bases, and 19 bases lay in between.

The chain recombines TRBV4-2 with TRBJ1-5; 11 nucleotides line up with TRBD1. The germline V gene has CDR1 LGHNA and CDR2 YNFKEQ. V lost 3 bases to trimming and J lost 3 bases; unmatched junction nucleotides: 1. The CDR3 runs to 15 residues. CDR3 sequence reads: CASSQGQGDNQPQHF. CDR3 nucleotide sequence: TGTGCCAGCAGCCAGGGACAGGGGGACAATCAGCCCCAGCATTTT.

The V call is TRBV24-1, the J call TRBJ2-1; 11 bases map to TRBD1. This CDR3 region has 14 residues. V shed 8 bases and J 4 bases; nucleotides not matched to a gene: 3. Germline-derived CDR1 and CDR2 are KGHDR and SFDVKD. The CDR3 is CATKGQGGYNEQFF. In nucleotides, the CDR3 is TGTGCCACCAAGGGACAGGGGGGTTACAATGAGCAGTTCTTC.

This chain connects TRBV2 to TRBJ2-1; 14 bases fit TRBD2. With V trimmed by 10 bases and J by 9 bases, 8 bases remained unmatched. CDR1 and CDR2 (germline): SNHLY, FYNNEI. The CDR3 is 14 amino acids. DNA of the CDR3: TGTGCCACCAGACTAGCGGGAGGGCGCGGTGAGCAGTTCTTC. Its translation is CATRLAGGRGEQFF.

For the CDR3, the DNA is TGCAGCGTTGCCCGAACAGACAGCACAGATACGCAGTATTTT. This translates into CSVARTDSTDTQYF. The rearrangement links TRBV29-1 to TRBJ2-3; D is ambiguous. CDR3 length equals 14 residues. V shed 4 bases and J shed 0 bases, with 11 bases lying between them. CDR1 SQVTM and CDR2 ANQGSEA come from the germline V gene.

The V gene is TRBV27, the J gene TRBJ1-2, with TRBD1 matching 9 bases. This CDR3 has 17 amino acids. The junction had 16 bases not matched to a gene; V was cut back by 3 bases and J by 8 bases. CDR1 MNHEY and CDR2 SMNVEV come from the germline V gene (reference sequence). The CDR3 DNA reads as TGTGCCAGCAGTTTCTATCCGGGACAGGGCTTAATTGGGGGCTACACCTTC. Translating it yields CASSFYPGQGLIGGYTF.

This sequence joins TRBV7-9 and TRBJ2-3, with D perhaps TRBD1 (5 bases). Germline CDR1 and CDR2: SEHNR and FQNEAQ (reference sequence). The V end was cut by 1 base, the J end by 2 bases, with 10 bases between. The CDR3 consists of 15 residues. CDR3 region: CASSLEGRDTDTQYF. CDR3 nucleotides: TGTGCCAGCAGCTTAGAGGGCAGGGACACAGATACGCAGTATTTT. The full variable domain, rest sourced from reference TRBV7-9 and TRBJ2-3, is DTGVSQNPRHKITKRGQNVTFRCDPISEHNRLYWYRQTLGQGPEFLTYFQNEAQLEKSRLLSDRFSAERPKGSFSTLEIQRTEQGDSAMYLCASSLEGRDTDTQYFGPGTRLTVL.

Here the CDR3 reads CASSTPGQNLGEQYF. CDR3 bases: TGTGCCAGCAGTACTCCGGGACAGAATCTCGGCGAGCAGTACTTC. V gene TRBV7-9 combines with J gene TRBJ2-7; the match to TRBD1 covers 7 bases. Germline V gives CDR1 SEHNR, CDR2 FQNEAQ (reference sequence). J lost 6 bases, V lost 6 bases, and 14 bases had no gene match. The CDR3 extends over 15 amino acids.

The chain recombines TRBV7-8 with TRBJ2-1, with D maybe TRBD2 (6 bases). CDR3 size: 17 residues. Germline CDR1 SGHVS, CDR2 FQNEAQ. Trimming left V 5 bases short and J 5 bases short, with 22 bases between. The CDR3 sequence: CASSVTGRAWGDNEQFF. DNA of the CDR3: TGTGCCAGCAGCGTAACCGGGAGAGCTTGGGGGGACAATGAGCAGTTCTTC.

This chain joins TRBV7-6 and TRBJ2-1; the D is unclear. Germline assignment: CDR1 SGHVS and CDR2 FNYEAQ. Trimming took 0 bases from V and 9 from J, leaving 3 bases between them. This CDR3 region has 11 residues. CDR3 in DNA: TGTGCCAGCAGCTTAGCGGCTGAGCAGTTCTTC. Translating it yields CASSLAAEQFF.

V gene TRBV7-2 combines with J gene TRBJ1-2; no definite D call. V lost 0 bases and J lost 8, with 10 bases in between. The CDR3 runs 13 residues. Looked up from germline, CDR1 is SGHTA and CDR2 is FQGNSA. The CDR3 bases are TGTGCCAGCAGCTTAGCGCTCAGTGTGGGCTACACCTTC. It specifies CASSLALSVGYTF.

CDR3 nucleotide sequence: TGTGCCAGCAGCCCCCCCTTAGGAGGACCGAGCTCCTACAATGAGCAGTTCTTC. It yields the protein CASSPPLGGPSSYNEQFF. The chain combines TRBV9 with TRBJ2-1; TRBD2 might be the D (5 bases). CDR1 and CDR2 from the germline V gene are SGDLS and YYNGEE. Trimming removed 4 bases from V and 0 bases from J, with 20 bases in between. CDR3 length: 18 residues.

This chain joins TRBV28 and TRBJ2-2, with D perhaps TRBD1 (6 bases). Per the germline V gene, CDR1 is MDHEN and CDR2 is SYDVKM. The CDR3 is 15 amino acids. The V end lost 7 bases, the J end lost 3 bases, and 15 bases lay between the germline ends. CDR3 region: CASKPQGLDTGELFF. The CDR3 DNA follows: TGTGCCAGCAAACCACAGGGCTTGGACACCGGGGAGCTGTTTTTT. Drawing the rest from reference TRBV28 and TRBJ2-2, the complete variable domain is DVKVTQSSRYLVKRTGEKVFLECVQDMDHENMFWYRQDPGLGLRLIYFSYDVKMKEKGDIPEGYSVSREKKERFSLILESASTNQTSMYLCASKPQGLDTGELFFGEGSRLTVL.

This sequence joins TRBV6-5 and TRBJ2-3, with D hard to call. V was trimmed by 10 bases and J by 3 bases, leaving 14 bases between them. This CDR3 has 13 residues. The germline CDR1 and CDR2 sequences are MNHEY and SVGAGI. This CDR3 reads CATTAAATDTQYF. In DNA, the CDR3 is TGTGCCACCACGGCGGCAGCTACAGATACGCAGTATTTT.

The CDR3 is CASSWAGSSYEQYF. The CDR3, as DNA: TGTGCCTCCAGCTGGGCGGGGAGCTCCTACGAGCAGTACTTC. V and J are TRBV3-1 (or the pseudogene TRBV3-2) and TRBJ2-7; D is perhaps TRBD2 (6 bases). CDR3 length equals 14 residues. Trimming removed 11 bases from V and 0 bases from J, with 17 bases in between. Germline V gives CDR1 LGHDT, CDR2 YNNKEL (reference sequence).

This rearrangement joins TRBV18 to TRBJ2-3; no definite D call. The V and J ends lost 3 bases and 8 bases respectively, with 12 bases between them. Germline V CDR1 and CDR2: KGHSH, LQKENI. The CDR3 consists of 13 residues. In DNA form, the CDR3 reads TGTGCCAGCTCACCGTCTAGTTTTGGTACGCAGTATTTT. Protein product: CASSPSSFGTQYF.

The chain links TRBV29-1 to TRBJ2-7, with 9 bases fitting TRBD1. Per the germline V gene, CDR1 is SQVTM and CDR2 is ANQGSEA. The CDR3 has 12 amino acids. Trimming took 6 bases from V and 6 from J; bases not matched to a gene: 6. The CDR3: CSVSGQGGEQYF. DNA for the CDR3: TGCAGCGTCTCGGGACAGGGCGGCGAGCAGTACTTC.

This CDR3 reads CASSPDSYYGYTF. The DNA for the CDR3 is TGTGCCAGCTCACCCGACAGCTACTATGGCTACACCTTC. The chain links TRBV18 to TRBJ1-2; perhaps TRBD1 as D (5 bases). CDR1 KGHSH and CDR2 LQKENI come from the germline V gene. This CDR3 comprises 13 residues. V was clipped by 3 bases and J by 3 bases, with 8 bases between them.

This sequence joins TRBV10-3 and TRBJ1-2; D gene unclear. The CDR3 covers 14 residues. The germline CDR1 and CDR2 sequences are ENHRY and SYGVKD. V lost 0 bases, J lost 0 bases, and 5 bases lay in between. Here the CDR3 DNA reads TGTGCCATCAGTGAGTCAAAGCCTAACTATGGCTACACCTTC. It yields the protein CAISESKPNYGYTF.

CDR3 nucleotides: TGTGCCAGTAGTATGAAAACCGGGACAGGGGTTGAAAAACTGTTTTTT. This encodes CASSMKTGTGVEKLFF. The V gene is TRBV19, the J gene TRBJ1-4, with TRBD1 matching over 10 bases. The CDR3 contains 16 residues. CDR1 is LNHDA, CDR2 SQIVND, per germline (reference sequence). The junction had 8 bases not matched to a gene; V was cut back by 3 bases and J by 7 bases.